Listed below are T cell receptor beta chains from one sample, sequenced in a study of OX40 agonist ivuxolimab in advanced cancers. TCRdb's copy holds only in-frame clones and misses some; the assay was immunoSEQ multiplex PCR. The table records roughly 33,000 clones, 80% to 85% of them present only once. Sample: CD4+ or CD8+ T cells sorted from blood, taken in a trial of the OX40 agonist ivuxolimab. The receptors were sampled from an adult with an advanced solid tumor such as melanoma, head and neck, liver or kidney cancer. The CDR3 runs from the conserved cysteine through the conserved F or W. A D gene is named only where the DNA matches it firmly. Size is omitted from some rows. Given values are once, few, many or a class for expanded clones.

TRBD1 | TRBJ1-5 | . | TRBV19 | TGTGCCAGTAGTATGGAGACAGGGTACAATCAGCCCCAGCATTTT | CASSMETGYNQPQHF
. | TRBJ1-5 | . | TRBV2 | TGTGCCAGCAGTGAAAGGCGGCGGATCAATCAGCCCCAGCATTTT | CASSERRRINQPQHF
TRBD2 | TRBJ2-7 | . | TRBV27 | TGTGCCAGCAGCCTAGCGGGGGTAGAATCCTACGAGCAGTACTTC | CASSLAGVESYEQYF
. | TRBJ2-5 | . | TRBV29-1 | TGCAGCGTTGTAAGTGAGACCCAGTACTTC | CSVVSETQYF
. | TRBJ1-5 | once | TRBV28 | TGTGCCAGCAGCCAACCAAGGACGGGACTTTATAGCAATCAGCCCCAGCATTTT | CASSQPRTGLYSNQPQHF
. | TRBJ1-4 | . | TRBV6-5 | TGTGCCAGCATGCGGGGCTACCATGGAAAACTGTTTTTT | CASMRGYHGKLFF
. | TRBJ2-3 | . | TRBV19 | TGTGCCAGTAGTGTTCACACAGATACGCAGTATTTT | CASSVHTDTQYF
. | TRBJ1-2 | . | TRBV2 | TGTGCCAGCAGTCCAGACGGGTCCTATGGCTACACCTTC | CASSPDGSYGYTF
TRBD1 | TRBJ2-7 | . | TRBV5-1 | TGCGCCAGCAGCCCCTCTGGGACAGGGGGGTACGAGCAGTACTTC | CASSPSGTGGYEQYF
TRBD1 | TRBJ2-2 | . | TRBV5-1 | TGCGCCAGCAGCTCGGGACAGCTAAACACCGGGGAGCTGTTTTTT | CASSSGQLNTGELFF
. | TRBJ2-1 | . | TRBV11-3 | TGTGCCAGCAGCTTGGGAGGGTGGGACACCGAAGACAATGAGCAGTTCTTC | CASSLGGWDTEDNEQFF
. | TRBJ2-5 | . | TRBV11-2 | TGTGCCAGCAGCCGCCCCCAGCGGCAAGAGACCCAGTACTTC | CASSRPQRQETQYF
TRBD2 | TRBJ2-2 | once | TRBV5-1 | TGCGCCAGCAGCTTGAAGGGAGCGGGGACCGGGGAGCTGTTTTTT | CASSLKGAGTGELFF
. | TRBJ2-2 | . | TRBV9 | TGTGCCAGCAGCCTGGACAGCTGGAACACCGGGGAGCTGTTTTTT | CASSLDSWNTGELFF
TRBD2 | TRBJ2-3 | . | TRBV28 | TGTGCCAGCAGTTTAGCGGGAGCCACAGATACGCAGTATTTT | CASSLAGATDTQYF
TRBD1 | TRBJ2-5 | . | TRBV14 | TGTGCCAGCAGCCAGAACAGGGGTGGGACCCAGTACTTC | CASSQNRGGTQYF
TRBD1 | TRBJ2-3 | . | TRBV6-1 | TGTGCCAGCAGTCTTCAGGGACAGGCCACAGATACGCAGTATTTT | CASSLQGQATDTQYF
. | TRBJ2-5 | . | TRBV11-1 | TGTGCCAGCAGCTTAGCGGGGCAGGCCCAAGAGACCCAGTACTTC | CASSLAGQAQETQYF
TRBD2 | TRBJ2-7 | . | TRBV6-1 | TGTGCCAGCACCAAAGCCGGGGGGTTAGACGAGCAGTACTTC | CASTKAGGLDEQYF
. | TRBJ1-1 | . | TRBV4-1 | TGCGCCAGCAGGCAAGCTACAGGTTCAGTATTGTCAAACACTGAAGCTTTCTTT | CASRQATGSVLSNTEAFF
. | TRBJ2-7 | . | TRBV2 | TGTGCCAGCAGTCGGACTAATATCTACGAGCAGTACTTC | CASSRTNIYEQYF
TRBD2 | TRBJ2-1 | . | TRBV4-1 | TGCGCCAGCAGCCCCGGGACTAGCGGGAGGGCCTTTGGCAATGAGCAGTTCTTC | CASSPGTSGRAFGNEQFF
TRBD1 | TRBJ2-2 | . | TRBV11-2 | TGTGCCAGCAGCGTCACAGGGGGCGCGGAGCTGTTTTTT | CASSVTGGAELFF
TRBD2 | TRBJ2-3 | . | TRBV29-1 | TGCAGCGTGAGTGGGGACTACACAGATACGCAGTATTTT | CSVSGDYTDTQYF
TRBD2 | TRBJ2-1 | . | TRBV9 | TGTGCCAGCAGCGTAGGGCTAGCGGGGCGGAATGAGCAGTTCTTC | CASSVGLAGRNEQFF
. | TRBJ1-6 | . | TRBV4-2 | TGTGCCAGCAGCTCTTGGGGGGTTGCCCTCCACTTT | CASSSWGVALHF
. | TRBJ2-2 | . | TRBV28 | TGTGCCAGCAGTTTGTCCGGCGGGGAGCTGTTTTTT | CASSLSGGELFF
. | TRBJ2-1 | . | TRBV15 | TGTGCCACCAGCAGAGATATCGGGGGCGCCTACAATGAGCAGTTCTTC | CATSRDIGGAYNEQFF
. | TRBJ2-2 | . | TRBV6-1 | TGTGCCAGCAGTGAATTTGATTCCGGGGAGCTGTTTTTT | CASSEFDSGELFF
. | TRBJ2-3 | . | TRBV11-2 | TGTGCCAGCAGCTTAGAGGTGCGAGGTACAGATACGCAGTATTTT | CASSLEVRGTDTQYF
TRBD1 | TRBJ2-7 | . | TRBV5-1 | TGCGCCAGCAGCCCTGACAGGGACGAGCAGTACTTC | CASSPDRDEQYF
. | TRBJ2-2 | . | TRBV5-4 | TGTGCCAGCAGCCTCGGACAGAGTAACACCGGGGAGCTGTTTTTT | CASSLGQSNTGELFF
. | TRBJ2-6 | . | TRBV2 | TGTGCCAGCAGGATTAGCGGTAGCTCTGGGGCCAACGTCCTGACTTTC | CASRISGSSGANVLTF
. | TRBJ1-3 | . | TRBV18 | TGTGCCAGCTCACTTGCCTATACTACAGGGTCTGGAAACACCATATATTTT | CASSLAYTTGSGNTIYF
TRBD2 | TRBJ2-2 | . | TRBV7-3 | TGTGCCAGCAGCCCGACCGGGACTAGCGGGGCTAACACCGGGGAGCTGTTTTTT | CASSPTGTSGANTGELFF
. | TRBJ2-1 | once | TRBV21-1 | TGTGCCAGCAGCAAAGTTTTACGGGACAGGGGGCCAAATGAGCAGTTCTTC | CASSKVLRDRGPNEQFF
. | TRBJ2-3 | . | TRBV5-1 | TGCGCCAGCAGCTTGATAGGACAGAACACAGATACGCAGTATTTT | CASSLIGQNTDTQYF
. | TRBJ2-1 | . | TRBV11-2 | TGTGCCAGCAGCTTACAGGTCGGTGGCGGGGTATACAATGAGCAGTTCTTC | CASSLQVGGGVYNEQFF
TRBD1 | TRBJ2-2 | . | TRBV19 | TGTGCCAGTAGTATACGGGCAGGGGGCGCAGTACGGGAGCTGTTTTTT | CASSIRAGGAVRELFF
. | TRBJ2-1 | . | TRBV19 | TGTGCCAGTAGTATAGACCCACGGGGCTCCTACAATGAGCAGTTCTTC | CASSIDPRGSYNEQFF
TRBD1 | TRBJ1-5 | . | TRBV19 | TGTGCCAGTAGCGCCATGGACAGGGGCGCTAATCAGCCCCAGCATTTT | CASSAMDRGANQPQHF
TRBD1 | TRBJ1-2 | . | TRBV7-9 | TGTGCCAGCAGTTCATCGGCCGGGACAGGGGGTAACTATGGCTACACCTTC | CASSSSAGTGGNYGYTF
. | TRBJ1-2 | . | TRBV6-5 | TGTGCCAGCAGTTACTTGGCTAACTATGGCTACACCTTC | CASSYLANYGYTF
. | TRBJ2-3 | . | TRBV21-1 | TGTGCCAGCAGCGAAAAAAGAGTTAGGAACACCACAGATACGCAGTATTTT | CASSEKRVRNTTDTQYF
. | TRBJ1-5 | . | TRBV15 | TGTGCCACCAGCAGAGATAGAGTGGTCCAGCATTTT | CATSRDRVVQHF
TRBD1 | TRBJ1-2 | . | TRBV19 | TGTGCCAGTAGTATACGAGGACAGGGGGACTATGGCTACACCTTC | CASSIRGQGDYGYTF
. | TRBJ2-7 | . | TRBV19 | TGTGCCAGTCGTACGGCGGGCCCTTCCTACGAGCAGTACTTC | CASRTAGPSYEQYF
TRBD2 | TRBJ2-3 | . | TRBV28 | TGTGCCAGCAGTTCGCCACTAGCGGGAGTTCCAGATACGCAGTATTTT | CASSSPLAGVPDTQYF
. | TRBJ1-2 | . | TRBV5-1 | TGCGCCAGCAGCTTGCTGGGCAGGCAAGGGGATGGCTACACCTTC | CASSLLGRQGDGYTF
. | TRBJ2-5 | . | TRBV19 | TGTGCCAGTAGTACTCAAGGGGTGGAGACCCAGTACTTC | CASSTQGVETQYF
TRBD2 | TRBJ2-3 | once | TRBV5-1 | TGCGCCAGCAGCTTGGGGTACGCGGGAGGACCCAGTTATACGCAGTATTTT | CASSLGYAGGPSYTQYF
TRBD2 | TRBJ2-1 | . | TRBV5-6 | TGTGCCAGCAGCTTGCCCCAGCGGGGCAATGAGCAGTTCTTC | CASSLPQRGNEQFF
. | TRBJ2-7 | . | TRBV5-1 | TGCGCCAGCAGAGTGTATGGGGATGGAACCTACGAGCAGTACTTC | CASRVYGDGTYEQYF
. | TRBJ1-1 | . | TRBV6-5 | TGTGCCAGCGGTACAGCTCGGGGGGCGTTATCTGAAGCTTTCTTT | CASGTARGALSEAFF
. | TRBJ2-7 | . | TRBV5-6 | TGTGCCAGCAGCTTGGATGTCGTCCGGGTGAAATCCTACGAGCAGTACTTC | CASSLDVVRVKSYEQYF
. | TRBJ2-2 | . | TRBV7-3 | TGTGCCAGCAGCGGATCCGGGGAGCTGTTTTTT | CASSGSGELFF
. | TRBJ2-7 | . | TRBV27 | TGTGCCAGCAAGGACAGCCATACCTACGAGCAGTACTTC | CASKDSHTYEQYF
TRBD2 | TRBJ2-7 | . | TRBV5-5 | TGTGCCAGCAGCTCGGGTGGGGGGGGAACCTCCTACGAGCAGTACTTC | CASSSGGGGTSYEQYF
TRBD2 | TRBJ2-1 | medium-sized | TRBV15 | TGTGCCACCAGCAGAGAGAGTCTAGCGGGATCCTACAATGAGCAGTTCTTC | CATSRESLAGSYNEQFF